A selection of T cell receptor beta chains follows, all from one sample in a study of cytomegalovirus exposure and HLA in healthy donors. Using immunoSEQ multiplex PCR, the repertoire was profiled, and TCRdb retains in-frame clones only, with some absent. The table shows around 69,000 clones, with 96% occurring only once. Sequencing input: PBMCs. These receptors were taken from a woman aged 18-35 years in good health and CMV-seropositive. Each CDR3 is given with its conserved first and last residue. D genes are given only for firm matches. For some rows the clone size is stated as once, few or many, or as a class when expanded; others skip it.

CDR3nt: TGTGCCAGCAGCTCCGACCGAGGCCAAGAGACCCAGTACTTC
CDR3aa: CASSSDRGQETQYF
v_gene: TRBV7-2
j_gene: TRBJ2-5
d_gene: .
abundance: .

CDR3nt: TGCGCCAGCAGTGCCGCGACAAGCTATCAGCCCCAGCATTTT
CDR3aa: CASSAATSYQPQHF
v_gene: TRBV10-2
j_gene: TRBJ1-5
d_gene: .
abundance: .

CDR3nt: TGCAGCGAAATAGACAGGGTCTGCACAGATACGCAGTATTTT
CDR3aa: CSEIDRVCTDTQYF
v_gene: TRBV29-1
j_gene: TRBJ2-3
d_gene: TRBD1
abundance: .

CDR3nt: TGTGCCAGCAGTCCACGACAGTCGATGAACACTGAAGCTTTCTTT
CDR3aa: CASSPRQSMNTEAFF
v_gene: TRBV6-5
j_gene: TRBJ1-1
d_gene: .
abundance: .

CDR3nt: TGTGCCAGCAGCTCTGGGACTAGCGGGAGATACTACAATGAGCAGTTCTTC
CDR3aa: CASSSGTSGRYYNEQFF
v_gene: TRBV9
j_gene: TRBJ2-1
d_gene: TRBD2
abundance: .

CDR3nt: TGTGCCAGCAGTTTATCGGGCGCAGGGGCAGTTGATTTTGAGCAGTTCTTC
CDR3aa: CASSLSGAGAVDFEQFF
v_gene: TRBV27
j_gene: TRBJ2-1
d_gene: .
abundance: once

CDR3nt: TGTGCCAGCAGCCAAACAGGGGGCAGCACAGATACGCAGTATTTT
CDR3aa: CASSQTGGSTDTQYF
v_gene: TRBV6-6
j_gene: TRBJ2-3
d_gene: TRBD1
abundance: .

CDR3nt: TGCGCCAGCAGCCAAGCGGGACAGGGGATTTTGGCGGAAGAGACCCAGTACTTC
CDR3aa: CASSQAGQGILAEETQYF
v_gene: TRBV4-1
j_gene: TRBJ2-5
d_gene: TRBD1
abundance: .

CDR3nt: TGTGCCACCAGCACCGCGGGGGGTGTTTTGGATACGCAGTATTTT
CDR3aa: CATSTAGGVLDTQYF
v_gene: TRBV15
j_gene: TRBJ2-3
d_gene: TRBD2
abundance: .

CDR3nt: TGTGCCAGCAGCTTAGCAGCGGGGGGCTACAATGAGCAGTTCTTC
CDR3aa: CASSLAAGGYNEQFF
v_gene: TRBV7-8
j_gene: TRBJ2-1
d_gene: TRBD2
abundance: .

CDR3nt: TGTGCCAGCAGTGATCCCACAGGGGGCGAAGACGAGCAGTACTTC
CDR3aa: CASSDPTGGEDEQYF
v_gene: TRBV2
j_gene: TRBJ2-7
d_gene: TRBD1
abundance: .

CDR3nt: TGCGCCAGCAGCTTGGCTGGGGTCCTCAGGGCGGGAAACACCATATATTTT
CDR3aa: CASSLAGVLRAGNTIYF
v_gene: TRBV5-1
j_gene: TRBJ1-3
d_gene: .
abundance: once

CDR3nt: TGTGCCAGTCAGGGGGCGCGGTTGAAGGTGAACACTGAAGCTTTCTTT
CDR3aa: CASQGARLKVNTEAFF
v_gene: TRBV28
j_gene: TRBJ1-1
d_gene: TRBD1
abundance: .

CDR3nt: TGTGCCACCATCCAGCGGGAGTCGTCGACAGATACGCAGTATTTT
CDR3aa: CATIQRESSTDTQYF
v_gene: TRBV6-6
j_gene: TRBJ2-3
d_gene: TRBD2
abundance: .

CDR3nt: TGTGCCAGCAGCGTAGGGACTAGCGGGCTGGGGGAGACCCAGTACTTC
CDR3aa: CASSVGTSGLGETQYF
v_gene: TRBV9
j_gene: TRBJ2-5
d_gene: TRBD2
abundance: .

CDR3nt: TGTGCCAGCAGCTCTTCCAACGGGTACGAGCAGTACTTC
CDR3aa: CASSSSNGYEQYF
v_gene: TRBV7-3
j_gene: TRBJ2-7
d_gene: .
abundance: .

CDR3nt: TGTGCCAGCAGTGATCTAGCGGGGAGGGAGCAGTACTTC
CDR3aa: CASSDLAGREQYF
v_gene: TRBV6-4
j_gene: TRBJ2-7
d_gene: TRBD2
abundance: .

CDR3nt: TGTGCCAGCACCGGGGCGGTGGAGGGAGCCGGGGAGCTGTTTTTT
CDR3aa: CASTGAVEGAGELFF
v_gene: TRBV28
j_gene: TRBJ2-2
d_gene: .
abundance: .

CDR3nt: TGTGCCAGCAGCCAGGGACTAGCGGGTTCACCGGAGCAGTACTTC
CDR3aa: CASSQGLAGSPEQYF
v_gene: TRBV13
j_gene: TRBJ2-7
d_gene: TRBD2
abundance: .

CDR3nt: TGTGCCAGCAGCTTGTCGGTGGGTAGCCTTGGCAGCAATGAGCAGTTCTTC
CDR3aa: CASSLSVGSLGSNEQFF
v_gene: TRBV11-3
j_gene: TRBJ2-1
d_gene: .
abundance: once

CDR3nt: TGTGCCAGCAGCTTAGACCGAACGGGAGGGGAGACCCAGTACTTC
CDR3aa: CASSLDRTGGETQYF
v_gene: TRBV7-8
j_gene: TRBJ2-5
d_gene: TRBD2
abundance: few

CDR3nt: TGTGCCAGCAGGCGGGACTTCTCGGTGAGCGCGGAGTACTTC
CDR3aa: CASRRDFSVSAEYF
v_gene: TRBV6-5
j_gene: TRBJ2-7
d_gene: .
abundance: .

CDR3nt: TGTGCCAGCAGCTCGACAGGGGGGGTGGGCGAGCAGTACTTC
CDR3aa: CASSSTGGVGEQYF
v_gene: TRBV11-2
j_gene: TRBJ2-7
d_gene: TRBD1
abundance: .

CDR3nt: TGCGCCCTCGGGGGACTAGCGGGAGTGGCTGGGGCCAACGTCCTGACTTTC
CDR3aa: CALGGLAGVAGANVLTF
v_gene: TRBV10-2
j_gene: TRBJ2-6
d_gene: TRBD2
abundance: .

CDR3nt: TGTGCTAGTGGTCTCCCCACAGGGGACTACTATGGCTACACCTTC
CDR3aa: CASGLPTGDYYGYTF
v_gene: TRBV12-5
j_gene: TRBJ1-2
d_gene: TRBD1
abundance: .

CDR3nt: TGTGCCAGCAGTTGGACAGGTTCCTACGAGCAGTACTTC
CDR3aa: CASSWTGSYEQYF
v_gene: TRBV27
j_gene: TRBJ2-7
d_gene: TRBD1
abundance: .

CDR3nt: TGTGCCAGCTCACTGCAGGGTACTATGAACACTGAAGCTTTCTTT
CDR3aa: CASSLQGTMNTEAFF
v_gene: TRBV18
j_gene: TRBJ1-1
d_gene: .
abundance: .

CDR3nt: TGTGCCAGCTCACCCTCCTCTGGAAACACCATATATTTT
CDR3aa: CASSPSSGNTIYF
v_gene: TRBV18
j_gene: TRBJ1-3
d_gene: .
abundance: .

CDR3nt: TGTGCCAGTCGGACCCCGGGACAGATGAACACCGGGGAGCTGTTTTTT
CDR3aa: CASRTPGQMNTGELFF
v_gene: TRBV19
j_gene: TRBJ2-2
d_gene: TRBD1
abundance: .

CDR3nt: TGTGCCAGTAGCAAGGACAGGGGGCAATACAATGAGCAGTTCTTC
CDR3aa: CASSKDRGQYNEQFF
v_gene: TRBV19
j_gene: TRBJ2-1
d_gene: TRBD1
abundance: .

CDR3nt: TGTGCCAGCTCACCACAGGACTATGGGACCCAGTACTTC
CDR3aa: CASSPQDYGTQYF
v_gene: TRBV18
j_gene: TRBJ2-5
d_gene: .
abundance: .

CDR3nt: TGTGCCAGCAGCTTAGGTAATTTGCGGCAGAGTTCCTACGAGCAGTACTTC
CDR3aa: CASSLGNLRQSSYEQYF
v_gene: TRBV7-8
j_gene: TRBJ2-7
d_gene: .
abundance: .

CDR3nt: TGTGCCAGCAGAGACACAGGGTTAGATACGCAGTATTTT
CDR3aa: CASRDTGLDTQYF
v_gene: TRBV6-5
j_gene: TRBJ2-3
d_gene: .
abundance: .

CDR3nt: TGTGCCAGCAGCCAAACAGGGTCGTCCTACGAGCAGTACTTC
CDR3aa: CASSQTGSSYEQYF
v_gene: TRBV6-6
j_gene: TRBJ2-7
d_gene: .
abundance: .

CDR3nt: TGTGCCAGTAGTATAACAGATACCGACAATGAGCAGTTCTTC
CDR3aa: CASSITDTDNEQFF
v_gene: TRBV19
j_gene: TRBJ2-1
d_gene: .
abundance: .

CDR3nt: TGTGCCAGCAGCTTGGGGGAGGCCGGGGAGCTGTTTTTT
CDR3aa: CASSLGEAGELFF
v_gene: TRBV5-6
j_gene: TRBJ2-2
d_gene: .
abundance: .

CDR3nt: TGTGCCAGCAGCAACCCGGGACAGTCCTACAATGAGCAGTTCTTC
CDR3aa: CASSNPGQSYNEQFF
v_gene: TRBV9
j_gene: TRBJ2-1
d_gene: TRBD1
abundance: .

CDR3nt: TGCGCCCGCCAATCAGCCCAGGGGATACTGGTGCATGAGCAGTTCTTC
CDR3aa: CARQSAQGILVHEQFF
v_gene: TRBV10-1
j_gene: TRBJ2-1
d_gene: .
abundance: few

CDR3nt: TGTGCCAGCAGTTCGAACCTCAGGGAAGAGCAGTACTTC
CDR3aa: CASSSNLREEQYF
v_gene: TRBV28
j_gene: TRBJ2-7
d_gene: .
abundance: .